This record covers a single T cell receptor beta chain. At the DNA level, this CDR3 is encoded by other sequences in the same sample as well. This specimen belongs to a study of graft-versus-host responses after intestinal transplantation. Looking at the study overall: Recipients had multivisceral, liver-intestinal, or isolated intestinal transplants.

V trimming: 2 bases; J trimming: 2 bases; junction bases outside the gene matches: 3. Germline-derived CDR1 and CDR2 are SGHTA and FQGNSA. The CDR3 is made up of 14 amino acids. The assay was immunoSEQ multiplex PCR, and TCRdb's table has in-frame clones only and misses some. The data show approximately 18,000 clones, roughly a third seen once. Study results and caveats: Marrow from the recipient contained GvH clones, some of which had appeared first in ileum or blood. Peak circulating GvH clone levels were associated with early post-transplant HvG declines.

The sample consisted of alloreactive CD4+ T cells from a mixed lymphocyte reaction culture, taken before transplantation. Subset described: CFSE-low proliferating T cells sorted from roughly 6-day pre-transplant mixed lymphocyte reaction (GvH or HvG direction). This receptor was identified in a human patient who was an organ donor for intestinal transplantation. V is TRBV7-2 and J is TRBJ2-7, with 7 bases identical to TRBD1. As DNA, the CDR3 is TGTGCCAGCAGCTTACGCACAGGGGCCTACGAGCAGTACTTC. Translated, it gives CASSLRTGAYEQYF.